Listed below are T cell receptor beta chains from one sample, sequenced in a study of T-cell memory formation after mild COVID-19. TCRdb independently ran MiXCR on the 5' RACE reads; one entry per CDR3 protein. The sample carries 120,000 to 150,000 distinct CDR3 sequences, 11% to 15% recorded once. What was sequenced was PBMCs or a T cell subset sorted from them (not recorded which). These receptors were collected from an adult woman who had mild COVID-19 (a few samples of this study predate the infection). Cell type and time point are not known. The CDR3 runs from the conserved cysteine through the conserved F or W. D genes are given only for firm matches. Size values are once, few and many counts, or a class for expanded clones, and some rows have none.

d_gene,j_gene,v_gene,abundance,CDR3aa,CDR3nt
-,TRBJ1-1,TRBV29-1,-,CSVPTTAVQGEGTEAFF,TGCAGCGTTCCGACTACAGCTGTACAGGGTGAGGGGACTGAAGCTTTCTTT
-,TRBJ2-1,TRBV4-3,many,CASSPRGENEQFF,TGCGCCAGCAGCCCCAGGGGGGAGAATGAGCAGTTCTTC
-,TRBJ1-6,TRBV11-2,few,CASRKDGGNSPLHF,TGTGCCAGCAGGAAAGACGGGGGGAATTCACCCCTCCACTTT
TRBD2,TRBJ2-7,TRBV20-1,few,CSARDLRSGSTYEQYF,TGCAGTGCTAGAGATCTTCGCAGCGGGAGTACTTACGAGCAGTACTTC
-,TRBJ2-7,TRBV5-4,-,CASSAPTSDEQYF,TGTGCCAGCAGCGCCCCAACCAGTGACGAGCAGTACTTC
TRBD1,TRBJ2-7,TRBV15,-,CATRGTGSYEQYF,TGTGCCACCAGAGGGACAGGGTCCTACGAGCAGTACTTC
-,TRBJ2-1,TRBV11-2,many,CASSPGSYNEQFF,TGTGCCAGCAGCCCCGGCTCCTACAATGAGCAGTTCTTC
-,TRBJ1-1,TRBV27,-,CASSSSAWNTEAFF,TGTGCCAGCAGTTCCTCGGCCTGGAACACTGAAGCTTTCTTT
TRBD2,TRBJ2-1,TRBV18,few,CASSPGLAESTQLYNEQFF,TGTGCCAGCTCCCCGGGACTAGCGGAGTCAACTCAGCTCTACAATGAGCAGTTCTTC
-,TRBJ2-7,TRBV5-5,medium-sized,CASSLPPEDEQYF,TGTGCCAGCAGCTTGCCCCCTGAGGACGAGCAGTACTTC
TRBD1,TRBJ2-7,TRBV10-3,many,CAISGQGRGEHEQYF,TGTGCCATCAGCGGACAGGGGAGGGGGGAACACGAGCAGTACTTC
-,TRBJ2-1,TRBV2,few,CAKTGRASVEQFF,TGTGCCAAAACAGGACGTGCTAGCGTCGAACAGTTCTTC
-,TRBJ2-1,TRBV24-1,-,CATSELGNEQFF,TGTGCCACCAGTGAATTAGGTAATGAGCAGTTCTTC
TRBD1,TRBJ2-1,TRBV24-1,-,CATSDPGQVLVF,TGTGCCACCAGTGACCCCGGACAGGTGTTGGTCTTC
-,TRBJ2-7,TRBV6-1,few,CASRPVAHEQYF,TGTGCCAGCAGACCAGTGGCCCACGAGCAGTACTTC
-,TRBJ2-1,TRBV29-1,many,CSVPQGGEQFF,TGCAGCGTGCCTCAAGGGGGTGAGCAGTTCTTC
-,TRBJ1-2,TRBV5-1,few,CASSPYYRELSYGYTF,TGCGCCAGCAGCCCGTATTACAGGGAGTTAAGCTATGGCTACACCTTC
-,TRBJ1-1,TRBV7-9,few,CASRGQRNTEAFF,TGTGCCAGCAGAGGACAGAGGAACACTGAAGCTTTCTTT
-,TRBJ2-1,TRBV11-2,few,CASSPFGDEQFF,TGTGCCAGCAGCCCGTTCGGCGATGAGCAGTTCTTC
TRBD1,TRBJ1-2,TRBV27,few,CASLGGGSDYGYTF,TGTGCCAGCCTAGGAGGGGGCTCGGATTATGGCTACACCTTC
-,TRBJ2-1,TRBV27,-,CASSFAPYNEQFF,TGTGCCAGCAGTTTCGCCCCTTACAATGAGCAGTTCTTC
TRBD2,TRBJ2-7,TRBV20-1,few,CSAPRGAGGPSDEQYF,TGCAGTGCTCCCCGGGGGGCGGGAGGGCCCTCCGACGAGCAGTACTTC
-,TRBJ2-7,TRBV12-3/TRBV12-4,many,CASSDTDYEQYF,TGTGCCAGCAGTGACACCGACTACGAGCAGTACTTC
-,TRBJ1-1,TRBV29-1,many,CSVDPGTEAFF,TGCAGCGTAGACCCGGGCACTGAAGCTTTCTTT
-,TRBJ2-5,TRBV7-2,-,CASSPEPGSETQYF,TGTGCCAGCAGCCCAGAGCCGGGATCTGAGACCCAGTACTTC
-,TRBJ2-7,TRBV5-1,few,CASSDINDYEQYF,TGCGCCAGCAGCGATATCAACGATTACGAGCAGTACTTC
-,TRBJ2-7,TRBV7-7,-,CASSPSRFSYEQYF,TGTGCCAGCAGCCCGAGCAGGTTCTCCTACGAGCAGTACTTC